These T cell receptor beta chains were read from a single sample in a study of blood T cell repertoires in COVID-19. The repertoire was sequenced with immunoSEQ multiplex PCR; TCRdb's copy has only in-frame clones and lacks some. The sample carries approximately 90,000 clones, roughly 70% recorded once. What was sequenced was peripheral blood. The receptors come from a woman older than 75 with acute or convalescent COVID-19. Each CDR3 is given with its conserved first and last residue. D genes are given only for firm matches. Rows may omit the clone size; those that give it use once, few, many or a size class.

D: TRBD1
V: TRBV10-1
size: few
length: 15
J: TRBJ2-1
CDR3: CASSESQGAYNEQFF
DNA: TGCGCCAGCAGTGAATCACAGGGGGCTTACAATGAGCAGTTCTTC

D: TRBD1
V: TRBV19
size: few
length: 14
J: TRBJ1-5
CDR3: CASSGTGSNQPQHF
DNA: TGTGCCAGTAGTGGGACAGGGAGCAATCAGCCCCAGCATTTT

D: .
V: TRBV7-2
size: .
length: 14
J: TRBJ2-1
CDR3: CASSYSTGVGEQFF
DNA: TGTGCCAGCAGCTATAGCACCGGGGTAGGTGAGCAGTTCTTC

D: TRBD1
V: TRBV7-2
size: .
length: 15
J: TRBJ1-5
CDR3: CASSFGTGEYQPQHF
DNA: TGTGCCAGCAGCTTCGGGACAGGGGAATATCAGCCCCAGCATTTT

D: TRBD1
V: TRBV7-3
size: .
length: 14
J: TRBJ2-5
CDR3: CASSPTGLQETQYF
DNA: TGTGCCAGCAGCCCGACAGGGCTCCAGGAGACCCAGTACTTC

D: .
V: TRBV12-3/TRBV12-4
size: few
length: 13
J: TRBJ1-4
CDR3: CASMRGRGEKLFF
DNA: TGTGCCAGCATGCGGGGGAGAGGGGAAAAACTGTTTTTT

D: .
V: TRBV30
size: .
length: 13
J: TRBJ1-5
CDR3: CAWTTASNQPQHF
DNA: TGTGCCTGGACTACAGCTAGCAATCAGCCCCAGCATTTT

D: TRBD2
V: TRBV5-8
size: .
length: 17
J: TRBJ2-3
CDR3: CASSLSKWTSGTDTQYF
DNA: TGTGCCAGCAGCTTAAGTAAATGGACTAGCGGTACAGATACGCAGTATTTT

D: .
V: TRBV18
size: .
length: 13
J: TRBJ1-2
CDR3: CASSLDGNYGYTF
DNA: TGTGCCAGCTCACTCGACGGGAACTATGGCTACACCTTC

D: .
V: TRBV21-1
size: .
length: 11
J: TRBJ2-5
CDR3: CARRGQETQYF
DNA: TGTGCCCGACGGGGGCAAGAGACCCAGTACTTC

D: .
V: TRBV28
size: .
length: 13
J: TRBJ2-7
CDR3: CASSSPLQYEQYF
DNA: TGTGCCAGCAGTTCACCCCTCCAGTACGAGCAGTACTTC

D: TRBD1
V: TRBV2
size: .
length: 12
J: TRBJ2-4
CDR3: CASGGQVDIQYF
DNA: TGTGCCAGCGGTGGACAGGTTGATATTCAGTACTTC

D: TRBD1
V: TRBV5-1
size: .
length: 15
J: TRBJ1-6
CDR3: CASSQTGTYNSPLHF
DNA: TGCGCCAGCAGCCAGACAGGGACCTATAATTCACCCCTCCACTTT

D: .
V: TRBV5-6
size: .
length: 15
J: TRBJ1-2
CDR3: CASSRAGLLNYGYTF
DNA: TGTGCCAGCAGCCGCGCGGGGCTATTAAACTATGGCTACACCTTC

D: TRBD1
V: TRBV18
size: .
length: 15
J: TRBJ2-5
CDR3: CASSPPTGGTETQYF
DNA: TGTGCCAGCTCACCCCCGACAGGGGGTACGGAGACCCAGTACTTC

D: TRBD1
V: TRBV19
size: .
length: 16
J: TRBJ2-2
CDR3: CASLARGTGASGELFF
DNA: TGTGCCAGTCTCGCAAGAGGGACAGGGGCTTCCGGGGAGCTGTTTTTT

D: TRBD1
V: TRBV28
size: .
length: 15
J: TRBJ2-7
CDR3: CASSLIGTGSYEQYF
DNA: TGTGCCAGCAGTTTGATCGGGACAGGATCCTACGAGCAGTACTTC

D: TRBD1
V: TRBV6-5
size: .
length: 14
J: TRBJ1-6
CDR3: CASTPAGGNSPLHF
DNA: TGTGCCAGCACCCCCGCAGGGGGTAATTCACCCCTCCACTTT

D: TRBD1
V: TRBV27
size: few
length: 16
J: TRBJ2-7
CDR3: CASSLGVGTGYYEQYF
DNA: TGTGCCAGCAGTTTGGGGGTGGGGACAGGGTACTACGAGCAGTACTTC

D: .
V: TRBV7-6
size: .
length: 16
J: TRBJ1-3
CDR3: CASSPRLTSSGNTIYF
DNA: TGTGCCAGCAGCCCGCGATTGACAAGCTCTGGAAACACCATATATTTT

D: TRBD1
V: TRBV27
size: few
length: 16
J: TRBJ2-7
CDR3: CASSPGRGRLDYEQYF
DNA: TGTGCCAGCAGCCCCGGCAGGGGGCGCTTGGACTACGAGCAGTACTTC

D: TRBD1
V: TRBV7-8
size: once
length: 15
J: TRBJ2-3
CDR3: CASRQDRVGSDTQYF
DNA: TGTGCCAGCAGGCAAGACAGGGTTGGTTCAGATACGCAGTATTTT

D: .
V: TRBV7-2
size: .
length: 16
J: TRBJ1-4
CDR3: CASSLSLGLGREKLFF
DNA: TGTGCCAGCAGCTTATCCTTGGGGCTGGGGCGGGAAAAACTGTTTTTT

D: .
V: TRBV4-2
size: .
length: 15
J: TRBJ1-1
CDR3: CASSQDGGRDTEAFF
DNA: TGTGCCAGCAGCCAAGATGGGGGCAGGGACACTGAAGCTTTCTTT

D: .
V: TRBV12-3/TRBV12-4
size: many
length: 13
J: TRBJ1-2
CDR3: CASSSAGRKGYTF
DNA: TGTGCCAGCAGTTCCGCGGGACGGAAAGGCTACACCTTC

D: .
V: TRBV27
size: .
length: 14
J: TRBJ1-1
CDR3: CASSPGGLNTEAFF
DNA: TGTGCCAGCAGCCCGGGGGGCCTGAACACTGAAGCTTTCTTT

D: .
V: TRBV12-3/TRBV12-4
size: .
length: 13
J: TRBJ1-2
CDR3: CASRPGQNYGYTF
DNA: TGTGCCAGCAGACCAGGGCAGAACTATGGCTACACCTTC

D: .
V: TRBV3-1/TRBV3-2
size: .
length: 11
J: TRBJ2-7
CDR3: CASGLAYEQYF
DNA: TGTGCCAGCGGACTCGCCTACGAGCAGTACTTC

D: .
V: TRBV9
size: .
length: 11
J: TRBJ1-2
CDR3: CASSAGGGYTF
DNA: TGTGCCAGCAGCGCCGGGGGGGGCTACACCTTC

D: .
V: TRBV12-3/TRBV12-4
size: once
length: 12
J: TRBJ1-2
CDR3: CASSYLTYGYTF
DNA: TGTGCCAGCAGTTATTTAACTTATGGCTACACCTTC

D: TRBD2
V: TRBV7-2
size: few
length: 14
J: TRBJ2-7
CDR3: CASSSSGGAYEQYF
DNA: TGTGCCAGCAGCTCCTCGGGGGGGGCCTACGAGCAGTACTTC

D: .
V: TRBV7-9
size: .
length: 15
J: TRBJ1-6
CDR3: CASSPLGDSNSPLHF
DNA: TGTGCCAGCAGTCCCCTCGGCGACAGTAATTCACCCCTCCACTTT